This T cell receptor beta chain was captured by sequencing in a study of vaccination effects on CD4 cells after COVID-19. Study context: Samples that were drawn after vaccination came a median of 72 days after the second dose.

Prior to sequencing, the ViraFEST assay stimulated PBMC with viral peptide pools, which expanded the antigen-specific CD4+ T cells. Isolating CD4+ T cells followed less than 11 days of culture. Every participant took two doses of the BNT162b2 or mRNA-1273 vaccine. The CDR3 has 15 amino acids. CDR1 and CDR2 from the germline V gene are SGHRS and YFSETQ. Deletions cut 5 bases from V and 3 bases from J, with 14 bases between. As for this clone: Its antigen remains unidentified.

Here immunoSEQ multiplex PCR was the method, and the copy in TCRdb shows in-frame clones only, minus some. The sample carries 28,000 or so clones, roughly 80% recorded once. Sequencing used CD4+ T cells from PBMCs cultured with HCoV-NL63 spike peptides, obtained after COVID-19 vaccination. The chain combines TRBV5-1 with TRBJ2-2; D may match TRBD1 or TRBD2 (5 bases each). The sequence was collected from a human donor who received a COVID-19 vaccine. Some clones in this sample may be carry-over from other donors' samples. The CDR3 reads CASRETRGDTGELFF. CDR3 bases: TGCGCCAGCAGGGAAACTCGAGGGGACACCGGGGAGCTGTTTTTT.